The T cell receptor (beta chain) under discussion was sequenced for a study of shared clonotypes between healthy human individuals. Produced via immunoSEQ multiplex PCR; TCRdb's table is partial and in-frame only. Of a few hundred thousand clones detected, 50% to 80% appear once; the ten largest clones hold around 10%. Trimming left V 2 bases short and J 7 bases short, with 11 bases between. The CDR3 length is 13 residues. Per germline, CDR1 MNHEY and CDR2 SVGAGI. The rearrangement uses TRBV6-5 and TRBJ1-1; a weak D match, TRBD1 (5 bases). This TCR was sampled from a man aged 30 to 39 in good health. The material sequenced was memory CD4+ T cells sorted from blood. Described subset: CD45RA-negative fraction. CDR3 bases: TGTGCCAGCAGTTACGACAGAGTTAATGAAGCTTTCTTT. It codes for CASSYDRVNEAFF.